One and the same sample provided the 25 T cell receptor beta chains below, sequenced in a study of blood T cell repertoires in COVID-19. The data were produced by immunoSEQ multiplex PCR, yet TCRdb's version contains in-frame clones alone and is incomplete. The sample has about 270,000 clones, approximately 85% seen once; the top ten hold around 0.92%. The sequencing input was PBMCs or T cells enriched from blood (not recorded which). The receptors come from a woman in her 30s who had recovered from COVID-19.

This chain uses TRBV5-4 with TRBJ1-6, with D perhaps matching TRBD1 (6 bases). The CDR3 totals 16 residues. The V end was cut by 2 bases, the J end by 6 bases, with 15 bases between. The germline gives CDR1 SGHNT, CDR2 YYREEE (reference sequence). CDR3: CASSLGTGSGNSPLHF. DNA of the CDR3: TGTGCCAGCAGCTTAGGAACAGGGTCTGGTAATTCACCCCTCCACTTT.

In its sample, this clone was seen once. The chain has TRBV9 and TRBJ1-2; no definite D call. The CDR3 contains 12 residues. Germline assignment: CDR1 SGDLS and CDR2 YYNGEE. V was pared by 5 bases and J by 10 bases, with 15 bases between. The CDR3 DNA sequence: TGTGCCAGCAGTTTGACTAGGGTGGACTACACCTTC. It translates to CASSLTRVDYTF.

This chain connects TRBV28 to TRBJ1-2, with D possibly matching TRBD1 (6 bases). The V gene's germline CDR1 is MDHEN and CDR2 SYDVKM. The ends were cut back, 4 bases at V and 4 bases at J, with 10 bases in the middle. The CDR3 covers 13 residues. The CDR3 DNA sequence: TGTGCCAGCAGTTCGGGGGGCACCTATGGCTACACCTTC. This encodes CASSSGGTYGYTF.

CDR3 DNA sequence: TGCAGCGCCGAGGGAACCCCGGCGCAGACCCAGTACTTC. It specifies CSAEGTPAQTQYF. The chain has TRBV29-1 and TRBJ2-5, with D possibly being TRBD2 (5 bases). The V end lost 7 bases, the J end lost 6 bases, and 18 bases lay between the germline ends. This CDR3 comprises 13 residues. Germline CDR1 and CDR2: SQVTM and ANQGSEA.

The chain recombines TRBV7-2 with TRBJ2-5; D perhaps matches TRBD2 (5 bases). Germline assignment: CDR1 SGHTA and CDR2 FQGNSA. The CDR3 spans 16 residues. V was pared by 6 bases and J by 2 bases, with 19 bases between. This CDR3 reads CASSFLRARGQETQYF. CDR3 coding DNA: TGTGCCAGCAGTTTCTTGCGGGCCCGAGGTCAAGAGACCCAGTACTTC.

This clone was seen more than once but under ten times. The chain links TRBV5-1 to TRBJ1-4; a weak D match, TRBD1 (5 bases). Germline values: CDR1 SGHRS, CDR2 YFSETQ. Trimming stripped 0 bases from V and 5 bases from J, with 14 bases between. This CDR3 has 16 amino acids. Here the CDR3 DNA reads TGCGCCAGCAGCTTGGAGACAGTCCATCCCAATGAAAAACTGTTTTTT. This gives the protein CASSLETVHPNEKLFF.

CDR3 DNA: TGTGCCAGCAGCCGATTCGGGAACACCGCAACTAATGAAAAACTGTTTTTT. The encoded protein is CASSRFGNTATNEKLFF. This chain connects TRBV5-6 to TRBJ1-4; D remains ambiguous. The CDR3 covers 17 residues. The ends were cut back, 4 bases at V and 0 bases at J, with 16 bases in the middle. Germline lookup yields CDR1 SGHDT and CDR2 YYEEEE.

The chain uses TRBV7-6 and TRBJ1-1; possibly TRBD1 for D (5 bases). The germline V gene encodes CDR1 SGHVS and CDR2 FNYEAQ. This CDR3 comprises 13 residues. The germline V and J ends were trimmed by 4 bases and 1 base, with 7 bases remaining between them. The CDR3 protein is CASSYRRNTEAFF. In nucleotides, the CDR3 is TGTGCCAGCAGCTACAGGCGGAACACTGAAGCTTTCTTT.

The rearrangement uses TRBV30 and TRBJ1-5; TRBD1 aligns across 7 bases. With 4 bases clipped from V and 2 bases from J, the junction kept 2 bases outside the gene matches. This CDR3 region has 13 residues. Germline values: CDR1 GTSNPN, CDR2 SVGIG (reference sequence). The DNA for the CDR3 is TGTGCCTGGAATCAGGGGGGCAATCAGCCCCAGCATTTT. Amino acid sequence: CAWNQGGNQPQHF.

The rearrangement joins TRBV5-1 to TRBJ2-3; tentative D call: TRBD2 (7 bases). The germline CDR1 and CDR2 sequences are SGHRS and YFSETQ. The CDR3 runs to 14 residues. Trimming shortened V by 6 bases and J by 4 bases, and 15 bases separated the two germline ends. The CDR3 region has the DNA TGCGCCAGCAATGAGGGGGGAGGGGCAGATACGCAGTATTTT. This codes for CASNEGGGADTQYF. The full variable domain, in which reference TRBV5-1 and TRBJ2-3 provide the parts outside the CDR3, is KAGVTQTPRYLIKTRGQQVTLSCSPISGHRSVSWYQQTPGQGLQFLFEYFSETQRNKGNFPGRFSGRQFSNSRSEMNVSTLELGDSALYLCASNEGGGADTQYFGPGTRLTVL.

CDR3 sequence: CASSLGQSSTEAFF. The CDR3 DNA reads as TGTGCCAGCAGCTTGGGGCAGTCGAGCACTGAAGCTTTCTTT. The rearrangement uses TRBV7-3 and TRBJ1-1; a weak D match, TRBD1 (5 bases). From germline, CDR1 is SGHTA and CDR2 FQGTGA. Between the trimmed V and J ends, which lost 3 bases and 4 bases, there was a span of 12 bases. The CDR3 runs to 14 residues.

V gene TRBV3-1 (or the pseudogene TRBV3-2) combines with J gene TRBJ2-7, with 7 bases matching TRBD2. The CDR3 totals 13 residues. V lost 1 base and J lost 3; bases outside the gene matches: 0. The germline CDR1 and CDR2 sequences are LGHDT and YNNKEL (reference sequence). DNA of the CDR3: TGTGCCAGCAGCCAAGGGGGGGGCTACGAGCAGTACTTC. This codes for CASSQGGGYEQYF.

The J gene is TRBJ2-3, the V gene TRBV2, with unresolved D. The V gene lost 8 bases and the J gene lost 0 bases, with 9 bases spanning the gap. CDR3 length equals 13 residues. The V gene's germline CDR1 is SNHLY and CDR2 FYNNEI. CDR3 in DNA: TGTGCCAGCCCCTCCTCCAGCACAGATACGCAGTATTTT. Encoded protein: CASPSSSTDTQYF.

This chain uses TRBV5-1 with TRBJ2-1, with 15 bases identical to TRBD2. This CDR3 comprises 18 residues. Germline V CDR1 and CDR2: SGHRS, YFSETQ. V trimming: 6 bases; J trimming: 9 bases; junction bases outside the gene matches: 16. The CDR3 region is CASTPDPGLAGGRGEQFF. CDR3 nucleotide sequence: TGCGCCAGCACCCCGGACCCGGGACTAGCGGGGGGAAGGGGTGAGCAGTTCTTC.

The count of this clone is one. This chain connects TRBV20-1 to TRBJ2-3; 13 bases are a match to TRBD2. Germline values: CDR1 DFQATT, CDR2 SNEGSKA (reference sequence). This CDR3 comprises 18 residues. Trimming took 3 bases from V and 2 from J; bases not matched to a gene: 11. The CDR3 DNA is TGCAGTGCTAGTAAAAGACCGGGACTAGCGGGGCTCACAGATACGCAGTATTTT. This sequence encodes CSASKRPGLAGLTDTQYF.

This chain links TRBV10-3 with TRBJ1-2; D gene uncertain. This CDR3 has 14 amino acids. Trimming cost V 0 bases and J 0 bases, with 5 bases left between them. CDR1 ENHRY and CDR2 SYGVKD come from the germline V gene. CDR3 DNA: TGTGCCATCAGTGAGTCTCCCGCTAACTATGGCTACACCTTC. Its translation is CAISESPANYGYTF.

In DNA, the CDR3 is TGCGCCAGCAGCCGGGCGGGGGACAGCAATCAGCCCCAGCATTTT. It is translated as CASSRAGDSNQPQHF. The chain uses TRBV5-1 and TRBJ1-5; the D gene is possibly TRBD1 (5 bases). Trimming pared 4 bases from V and 1 base from J, leaving 12 bases between. The V gene's germline CDR1 is SGHRS and CDR2 YFSETQ. CDR3 length equals 15 residues. Variable domain in full (rest from reference TRBV5-1 and TRBJ1-5): KAGVTQTPRYLIKTRGQQVTLSCSPISGHRSVSWYQQTPGQGLQFLFEYFSETQRNKGNFPGRFSGRQFSNSRSEMNVSTLELGDSALYLCASSRAGDSNQPQHFGDGTRLSIL.

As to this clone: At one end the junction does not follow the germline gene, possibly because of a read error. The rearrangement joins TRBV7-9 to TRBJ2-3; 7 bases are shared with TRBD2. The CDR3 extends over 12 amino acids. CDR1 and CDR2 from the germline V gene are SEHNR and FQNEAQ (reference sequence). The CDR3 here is CASSPRGTTRYF. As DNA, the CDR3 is TGTGCCAGCAGCCCACGGGGGACTACGCGGTATTTT.

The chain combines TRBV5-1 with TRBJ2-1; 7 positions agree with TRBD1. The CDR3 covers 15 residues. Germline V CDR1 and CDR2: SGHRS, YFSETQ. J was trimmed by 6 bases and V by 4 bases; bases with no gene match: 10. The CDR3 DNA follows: TGCGCCAGCAGCCCTACCCGACAGGGAATCAATGAGCAGTTCTTC. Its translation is CASSPTRQGINEQFF.

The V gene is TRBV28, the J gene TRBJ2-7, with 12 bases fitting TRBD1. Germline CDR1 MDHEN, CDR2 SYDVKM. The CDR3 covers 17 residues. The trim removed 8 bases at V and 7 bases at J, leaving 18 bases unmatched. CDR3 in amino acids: CASRLATRGQGAWEQYF. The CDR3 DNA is TGTGCCAGCCGCCTTGCTACAAGGGGACAGGGGGCGTGGGAGCAGTACTTC.

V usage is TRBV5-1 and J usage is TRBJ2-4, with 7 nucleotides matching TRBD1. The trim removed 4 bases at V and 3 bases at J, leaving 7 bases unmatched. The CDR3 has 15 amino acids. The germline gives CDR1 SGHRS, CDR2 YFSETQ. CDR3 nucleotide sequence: TGCGCCAGCAGCGAAGACAGGGCGGGCAAAAACATTCAGTACTTC. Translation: CASSEDRAGKNIQYF.

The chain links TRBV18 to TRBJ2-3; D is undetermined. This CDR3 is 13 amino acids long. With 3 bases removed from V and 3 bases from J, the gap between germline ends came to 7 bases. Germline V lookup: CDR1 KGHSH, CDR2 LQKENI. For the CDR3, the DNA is TGTGCCAGCTCACCGGCCGGGACAGATACGCAGTATTTT. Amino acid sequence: CASSPAGTDTQYF.

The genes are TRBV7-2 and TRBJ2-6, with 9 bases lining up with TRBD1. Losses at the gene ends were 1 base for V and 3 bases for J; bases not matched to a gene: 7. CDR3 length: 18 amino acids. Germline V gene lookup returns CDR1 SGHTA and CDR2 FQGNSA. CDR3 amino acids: CASSLGTGQGGGANVLTF. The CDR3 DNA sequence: TGTGCCAGCAGCTTAGGTACGGGACAGGGCGGTGGGGCCAACGTCCTGACTTTC.

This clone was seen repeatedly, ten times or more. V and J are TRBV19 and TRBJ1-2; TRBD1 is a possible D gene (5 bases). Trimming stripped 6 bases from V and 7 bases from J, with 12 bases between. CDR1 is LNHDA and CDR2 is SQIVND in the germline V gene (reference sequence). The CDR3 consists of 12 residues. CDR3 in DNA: TGTGCCAGTAGGAAGTCAGGGCTTGGCTACACCTTC. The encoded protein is CASRKSGLGYTF.

This CDR3 is CASRGTGEGTQYF. The CDR3 nucleotides read TGTGCCAGCCGTGGGACAGGGGAAGGGACCCAGTACTTC. V gene TRBV12-3 or TRBV12-4 combines with J gene TRBJ2-5; 10 bases agree with TRBD1. V was pared by 8 bases and J by 7 bases, with 7 bases of the junction left unmatched. The CDR3 runs 13 residues.